This TCR beta chain was observed in a study of blood T cell repertoires in COVID-19. About the study: The United States, Italy and Spain provided the acute and convalescent COVID-19 samples. Sample material is recorded as cDNA or gDNA derived from T cells, B-cell-depleted T cells, or PBMCs.

Source study methods: Reference gene primers were amplified, and this amplification served to estimate nucleated cell counts. The protocol was immunoSEQ multiplex PCR, while the TCRdb copy is restricted to in-frame clones and leaves out a portion. The DNA was the basis for D and trimming; V, J and clone size are from that table. The table has a few hundred thousand clones, 88% seen once. The ends lost 3 bases at V and 3 bases at J; junction bases unmatched: 3. This CDR3 has 14 amino acids. The germline V gene encodes CDR1 GTSNPN and CDR2 SVGIG (reference sequence). This TCR derives from a man between 60 and 70 years old who had recovered from COVID-19. Sequenced sample: peripheral blood. V and J are TRBV30 and TRBJ1-1; TRBD1 aligns across 11 bases. The CDR3 coding sequence is TGTGCCTGGAGGGGACAGGGGGGTTACACTGAAGCTTTCTTT. It codes for CAWRGQGGYTEAFF. Full variable domain (rest looked up from reference TRBV30 and TRBJ1-1): SQTIHQWPATLVQPVGSPLSLECTVEGTSNPNLYWYRQAAGRGLQLLFYSVGIGQISSEVPQNLSASRPQDRQFILSSKKLLLSDSGFYLCAWRGQGGYTEAFFGQGTRLTVV.